This T cell receptor beta chain was found in a study of shared T cell receptors in the human thymus (dated by TCRdb to the early 2020s). Regarding the study in general: The study investigated the way shared, self-reactive T-cell receptor alpha chains are produced in the human thymus.

At the junction V is shortened by 3 bases and J by 2 bases, with 10 bases in between. The germline V gene (reference sequence) specifies LNHNV as CDR1 and YYDKDF as CDR2. The cysteine opens and the phenylalanine closes a CDR3 of 14 amino acids. This entry keeps only the CDR3 DNA: 42 bases, framed from base 1. About this clone itself: Its antigen is not yet known. No quality values exist for individual bases; no much larger clone is one base distant.

The method was the immunoSEQ multiplex PCR assay. In TCRdb, the immuneACCESS table is reduced to in-frame sequences with V and J assigned. These tables do not hold every clone; where another copy was compared, an unresolved V gene accounts for under half, and the others remain unexplained. Counted in this sample were some 700,000 clones; 85% to 90% of them appeared once. Around 0.0099% of the sample lies in the top ten. The sample also formed part of further work on human thymus T cells. Drawing on the second study: Immunologically healthy infants undergoing open corrective cardiac surgery for congenital heart defects in Finland were used as donors. Thymus tissue was collected as surgical resects that were removed during corrective cardiac surgery. Both the thymic and the peripheral blood repertoires appeared to show biased V and J gene segment usage. According to the related research, thymic TCR repertoires were highly overlapping among unrelated individuals. The study used about 8 infant thymus samples plus four related peripheral blood samples to characterize TCR alpha and beta repertoires. The cohort included over five male and a couple of female infants, with donor ages spanning 7 to 244 days. Thymocytes were released mechanically from tissue and stored at -70 °C as pellets of about 10-34 million cells. A QIAsymphony instrument was used to extract genomic DNA from frozen cell pellets. The immunoSEQ multiplex PCR assay was used to amplify the TCRB and TCRAD loci from a standardized quantity of quality-controlled genomic DNA. The amplicons covered the V(D)J region and were long enough to include the CDR3 and to identify the V and J genes. Through the commercial immunoSEQ service, the amplicons were sequenced on an Illumina platform. Corrections for primer bias and sequencing errors followed previously described methods, while TCRAD and TCRB definitions were based on the IMGT database. immunoSEQ Analyzer 3.0 and VDJTools were used for repertoire analysis, which covered basic statistics, V/J segment usage, diversity estimates, rarefaction and pairwise overlap. Diversity was estimated with Chao1, ChaoE, Efron-Thisted, Shannon and inverse Simpson indices, and also on datasets down-sampled to the smallest sample. Repertoire overlap was assessed by strict matching of CDR3 nucleotide sequence, V gene and J gene, and clustering was done by Jaccard-based multidimensional scaling. On average, thymus samples gave 800,000 or so unique TCRB clonotypes, whereas blood samples gave roughly 86,000.

The chain couples TRBV15 to TRBJ1-1, and perhaps TRBD1 as D gene, on 5 matching bases. This receptor was taken from a boy in the first two years of life with a congenital heart defect. Donor details come from another sample of the same person, matched by shared clones. The sequenced sample was thymocytes. The DNA is TGTGCCACCAGCAGGAAGGGGAAAAACACTGAAGCTTTCTTT. Its protein product is CATSRKGKNTEAFF. Supplemented by the reference TRBV15 and TRBJ1-1 proteins around the CDR3, the complete variable domain is DAMVIQNPRYQVTQFGKPVTLSCSQTLNHNVMYWYQQKSSQAPKLLFHYYDKDFNNEADTPDNFQSRRPNTSFCFLDIRSPGLGDTAMYLCATSRKGKNTEAFFGQGTRLTVV.